Reported below is one T cell receptor (beta chain). Its antigen is unknown. This sample is drawn from a study of vaccination effects on CD4 cells after COVID-19. In the study overall: After the second dose, samples were taken at median day 72.

Antigen-specific CD4+ T cell clonotypes were called by their expansion after viral peptide-pool culture in ViraFEST. Once cultured for under 11 days, the cells underwent separation to obtain CD4+ T cells. All study participants received two doses of BNT162b2 or mRNA-1273 vaccine. The authors replaced half the medium with IL-2 medium on days 3 and 7. Libraries were prepared by immunoSEQ multiplex PCR; TCRdb keeps only in-frame clonotypes and omits some of them. The sample contains 15,000 to 20,000 clones, 75% to 80% of which appear only once. Findings of the study overall: Late post-vaccination samples showed marked contraction of infection- and vaccine-induced clones.

V dropped 5 bases and J dropped 4 bases, with 11 bases sitting between them. The CDR3 contains 13 residues. Germline CDR1 LGHDT, CDR2 YNNKEL (reference sequence). This sequence was found in a human donor who received a COVID-19 vaccine. Sequencing was performed on CD4+ T cells from PBMCs cultured with HCoV-NL63 spike peptides, taken after COVID-19 vaccination. V usage is TRBV3-1 (or the pseudogene TRBV3-2) and J usage is TRBJ1-2, with a weak D call TRBD1 (6 bases). DNA of the CDR3: TGTGCCAGCAGCTTGGGGGCTTTCTATGGCTACACCTTC. Translating gives CASSLGAFYGYTF.